The 18 T cell receptor beta chains below all came from one sample that was sequenced in a study of T cells expressing NK-cell markers. TCRdb reworked the 5' RACE reads into one entry per CDR3 protein, no DNA. Its clone listing holds around 470,000 distinct CDR3 sequences. Sequencing used blood T cells: a sorted CD56 or NKG2C T cell subset, CD4+ or CD8+ T cells, or bulk PBMC T cells (not recorded which). All receptors derive from a woman in her forties or fifties in good health.

The chain combines TRBV3-1 with TRBJ2-1; as DNA is missing, the TRBD1 call by TCRdb cannot be tested. CDR1 is LGHDT and CDR2 is YNNKEL in the germline V gene (reference sequence). The CDR3 is 15 amino acids. The CDR3 loop is CASSQTQDSSNEQFF.

The chain recombines TRBV24-1 with TRBJ2-3; TCRdb outputs TRBD2, but without DNA this stays unchecked. The CDR3 is made up of 17 amino acids. The germline V gene has CDR1 KGHDR and CDR2 SFDVKD. CDR3 sequence reads: CATSDPRQGLVADTQYF.

The chain uses TRBV10-3 and TRBJ1-6; TCRdb picks TRBD1, but there is no DNA to check that call. Germline CDR1 reads ENHRY; CDR2 reads SYGVKD. CDR3 size: 14 residues. The CDR3 reads CAISEDRNDSPLHF.

The CDR3 here is CSADLREGNEQFF. The chain couples TRBV20-1 to TRBJ2-1; there is no DNA to check the TCRdb D call of TRBD2. The germline V gene has CDR1 DFQATT and CDR2 SNEGSKA (reference sequence). This CDR3 comprises 13 residues.

V usage is TRBV18 and J usage is TRBJ2-1; TCRdb picks TRBD1, but there is no DNA to check that call. The CDR3 is 14 residues long. The germline gives CDR1 KGHSH, CDR2 LQKENI. The CDR3 loop reads CASSSIAGAGQQFF.

The V call is TRBV12-3 or TRBV12-4, the J call TRBJ2-1; TCRdb indicates TRBD2, and absent DNA this call remains unverified. CDR3 length equals 19 residues. The CDR3: CASSRSIGAGGLGENEQFF.

The chain couples TRBV5-1 to TRBJ2-1. The germline V gene has CDR1 SGHRS and CDR2 YFSETQ. The CDR3 is 13 amino acids. The CDR3 region is CASSPVSGNEQFF.

The chain recombines TRBV7-2 with TRBJ2-1; checking the TCRdb D call of TRBD2 is not possible without DNA. The CDR3 runs 15 residues. Germline V CDR1 and CDR2: SGHTA, FQGNSA. CDR3 region: CASSPGLAGLRAQFF.

This chain links TRBV12-3 or TRBV12-4 with TRBJ2-1; TCRdb's D call of TRBD1 is untestable without DNA. The CDR3 covers 16 residues. The CDR3 loop is CASSPGGHRRSNEQFF.

The J gene is TRBJ1-4, the V gene TRBV12-3 or TRBV12-4; as DNA is missing, the TRBD1 call by TCRdb cannot be tested. This CDR3 is built from 15 residues. CDR3 sequence: CASSLTGTGGEKLFF.

V is TRBV6-1 and J is TRBJ2-7; absent DNA, TCRdb's TRBD1 call cannot be checked. Germline V gene sequence: CDR1 MNHNS, CDR2 SASEGT. There are 13 residues in the CDR3. CDR3 amino acids: CASSMTGGAFQYF.

The V and J genes are TRBV5-1 and TRBJ2-1; no DNA is available, so the TRBD1 call from TCRdb remains unchecked. The CDR3 has 14 residues. Germline assignment: CDR1 SGHRS and CDR2 YFSETQ. The CDR3 reads CASSFSTGYHEQFF.

V usage is TRBV30 and J usage is TRBJ1-5; with no DNA, the TCRdb D assignment of TRBD1 cannot be verified. Germline CDR1 GTSNPN, CDR2 SVGIG (reference sequence). The CDR3 has 15 residues. The CDR3 reads CAWSRQDLLEQPQHF.

The chain couples TRBV5-4 to TRBJ2-5; TCRdb lists TRBD2, though no DNA is available to test this call. Germline V CDR1 and CDR2: SGHNT, YYREEE (reference sequence). The CDR3 runs to 15 residues. The CDR3 protein is CASSPPGRRQETQYF.

V gene TRBV12-3 or TRBV12-4 combines with J gene TRBJ1-3; checking the TCRdb D call of TRBD1 is not possible without DNA. This CDR3 has 16 amino acids. The CDR3 reads CASRGTGTDSGNTIYF.

CDR3 sequence reads: CASSLGPGLETQYF. The genes are TRBV5-1 and TRBJ2-5; TCRdb outputs TRBD2, but without DNA this stays unchecked. Germline V gene data show CDR1 as SGHRS and CDR2 as YFSETQ. The CDR3 has 14 amino acids.

The V gene is TRBV6-5, the J gene TRBJ2-5; no DNA is available, so the TRBD1 call from TCRdb remains unchecked. Germline CDR1 is MNHEY and CDR2 is SVGAGI. CDR3 length equals 17 residues. The CDR3 loop is CASSYWKGVPDQETQYF.

The genes are TRBV5-1 and TRBJ2-7. Per germline, CDR1 SGHRS and CDR2 YFSETQ. The CDR3 spans 17 residues. CDR3: CASSLVPSTPEWNEQYF.